A single sample gave rise to the 28 T cell receptor beta chains below, sequenced in a study of immune reconstitution after stem cell transplant in scleroderma. TCRdb used MiXCR to reprocess the RT-PCR reads, holding one entry per CDR3 protein. The sample has 1,900 or so distinct CDR3 sequences, 3% to 4% seen once. Collection took place before or after autologous hematopoietic stem cell transplantation (not recorded which). These TCRs come from a male donor with systemic sclerosis.

In its sample, this clonotype was seen many times. The chain uses TRBV7-6 and TRBJ2-5; D is possibly TRBD1 (5 bases). With 5 bases removed from V and 1 base from J, the gap between germline ends came to 26 bases. This CDR3 region has 19 residues. Germline V gene data show CDR1 as SGHVS and CDR2 as FNYEAQ. DNA of the CDR3: TGTGCCAGCAGCCTCCACCCTCCCTATACACAGGCGGTCCAAGAGACCCAGTACTTC. It translates to CASSLHPPYTQAVQETQYF.

By sample share, this clonotype is medium-sized. The chain couples TRBV5-4 to TRBJ2-1; TRBD2 matches at 8 bases. Losses at the gene ends were 0 bases for V and 5 bases for J; bases not matched to a gene: 4. The CDR3 totals 15 residues. CDR1 is SGHNT and CDR2 is YYREEE in the germline V gene (reference sequence). CDR3 in DNA: TGTGCCAGCAGCTTGGTAGCGGGGTTTGACAATGAGCAGTTCTTC. Its translation: CASSLVAGFDNEQFF.

V and J are TRBV5-1 and TRBJ2-7; TRBD1 agrees at 10 bases. J lost 3 bases, V lost 4 bases, and 4 bases had no gene match. From germline, CDR1 is SGHRS and CDR2 YFSETQ. This CDR3 contains 14 residues. Here the CDR3 reads CASSIRDRGYEQYF. The CDR3 nucleotides are TGCGCCAGCAGCATACGGGACAGGGGCTACGAGCAGTACTTC.

By sample fraction, this clonotype is large. The V gene is TRBV9, the J gene TRBJ1-2; TRBD1 might be the D (5 bases). CDR1 is SGDLS and CDR2 is YYNGEE in the germline V gene. The ends were cut back, 5 bases at V and 2 bases at J, with 13 bases in the middle. This CDR3 region has 14 residues. CDR3 DNA sequence: TGTGCCAGCAGTCGGCGGACAAGCAACTATGGCTACACCTTC. This encodes CASSRRTSNYGYTF.

This clonotype is classed as medium-sized. The chain links TRBV5-1 to TRBJ2-1; 11 positions match TRBD2. With 4 bases clipped from V and 4 bases from J, the junction kept 7 bases outside the gene matches. CDR3 size: 16 residues. Germline assignment: CDR1 SGHRS and CDR2 YFSETQ. The CDR3 loop is CASSRQGLAVYNEQFF. CDR3 nucleotides: TGCGCCAGCAGCCGCCAGGGACTAGCGGTATACAATGAGCAGTTCTTC. Full variable domain (outside the CDR3, taken from reference TRBV5-1 and TRBJ2-1): KAGVTQTPRYLIKTRGQQVTLSCSPISGHRSVSWYQQTPGQGLQFLFEYFSETQRNKGNFPGRFSGRQFSNSRSEMNVSTLELGDSALYLCASSRQGLAVYNEQFFGPGTRLTVL.

This clonotype is medium-sized by share. The chain recombines TRBV7-8 with TRBJ2-7, with 9 bases aligning to TRBD1. The CDR3 loop spans 15 amino acids. Per germline, CDR1 SGHVS and CDR2 FQNEAQ. The V and J ends lost 5 bases and 4 bases, in that order; junction bases with no gene match: 9. The CDR3 DNA is TGTGCCAGCAGCCCGGGACAGGGACCCTCTTACGAGCAGTACTTC. This gives the protein CASSPGQGPSYEQYF.

By sample share, this clonotype is large. The V call is TRBV7-3, the J call TRBJ1-5; 12 bases match TRBD1. This CDR3 spans 14 amino acids. V was pared by 11 bases and J by 4 bases, with 6 bases of the junction left unmatched. Germline CDR1 is SGHTA and CDR2 is FQGTGA. The CDR3 here is CAPGTGGGNQPQHF. CDR3 DNA: TGTGCCCCCGGGACAGGGGGCGGGAATCAGCCCCAGCATTTT.

This clonotype is medium-sized in the sample. The chain carries TRBV19 and TRBJ1-1; D remains unclear. This CDR3 is built from 12 residues. The V end was cut by 5 bases, the J end by 2 bases, with 6 bases between. CDR1 and CDR2 (germline): LNHDA, SQIVND (reference sequence). This CDR3 reads CASSAANTEAFF. In DNA, the CDR3 is TGTGCCAGTAGTGCGGCTAACACTGAAGCTTTCTTT.

This clonotype is medium-sized within its sample. CDR3 DNA: TGCGCCAGCAGCTTGGGACAAGGCGACGAGCAGTACTTC. Encoded protein: CASSLGQGDEQYF. The genes are TRBV5-1 and TRBJ2-7; D is undetermined. The length of the CDR3 is 13 residues. CDR1 SGHRS and CDR2 YFSETQ come from the germline V gene. The V and J ends lost 0 bases and 5 bases respectively, with 9 bases between them.

Relative to its sample, this clonotype is medium-sized. The chain joins TRBV5-1 to TRBJ1-1, with D unresolved. V was pared by 3 bases and J by 0 bases, with 6 bases between. There are 13 residues in the CDR3. Germline CDR1 reads SGHRS; CDR2 reads YFSETQ. The CDR3 here is CASSSHLNTEAFF. The CDR3, as DNA: TGCGCCAGCAGCTCACACTTGAACACTGAAGCTTTCTTT.

On this clonotype itself: This may be a read error: a much more frequent sequence differs by one nucleotide. The J gene is TRBJ1-1, the V gene TRBV10-2; possibly TRBD1 for D (5 bases). Per germline, CDR1 WSHSY and CDR2 SAAADI. This CDR3 is 16 amino acids long. In DNA form, the CDR3 reads TGCGCCAGCGGGCGACGGGGGGATGTTATGAACATTGAAGCTTTCTTT. This encodes CASGRRGDVMNIEAFF.

This clonotype is medium-sized within its sample. This chain uses TRBV14 with TRBJ2-7; D is ambiguous. The CDR3 consists of 15 residues. The germline CDR1 and CDR2 sequences are SGHDN and FVKESK. Deletions cut 4 bases from V and 2 bases from J, with 15 bases between. CDR3 coding DNA: TGTGCCAGCAGCCCCCCCGATGTGGCGGCCTACGAGCAGTACTTC. Residues: CASSPPDVAAYEQYF. The variable domain in full, completed from reference TRBV14 and TRBJ2-7, reads EAGVTQFPSHSVIEKGQTVTLRCDPISGHDNLYWYRRVMGKEIKFLLHFVKESKQDESGMPNNRFLAERTGGTYSTLKVQPAELEDSGVYFCASSPPDVAAYEQYFGPGTRLTVT.

In its sample, this clonotype is medium-sized. The chain carries TRBV7-6 and TRBJ2-6; 10 nucleotides align to TRBD2. The CDR3 is 18 residues long. The germline CDR1 and CDR2 sequences are SGHVS and FNYEAQ. After removal of 5 bases from V and 2 bases from J, the junction contained 9 bases not matched to a gene. CDR3 amino acids: CASSRGTSGIPGANVLTF. The CDR3 nucleotides read TGTGCCAGCAGCCGCGGCACTAGCGGGATTCCTGGGGCCAACGTCCTGACTTTC. Filled out from reference TRBV7-6 and TRBJ2-6, the complete variable domain reads GAGVSQSPRYKVTKRGQDVALRCDPISGHVSLYWYRQALGQGPEFLTYFNYEAQQDKSGLPNDRFSAERPEGSISTLTIQRTEQRDSAMYRCASSRGTSGIPGANVLTFGAGSRLTVL.

This clonotype is categorized as large. V gene TRBV6-6 combines with J gene TRBJ1-6; D remains ambiguous. CDR3 length: 13 residues. CDR1 and CDR2 (germline): MNHNY, SVGAGI (reference sequence). V dropped 7 bases and J dropped 5 bases, with 9 bases sitting between them. CDR3 sequence reads: CASIDTNNSPLHF. CDR3 sequence (DNA): TGTGCCAGCATCGATACCAATAATTCACCCCTCCACTTT.

By share, this clonotype counts as large. The CDR3 DNA is TGTGCCAGACAGGGCCCGGGCCACAATGAGCAGTTCTTC. Amino acids: CARQGPGHNEQFF. V and J are TRBV21-1 and TRBJ2-1; the table's D gene call, TRBD2, was not cross checked with the DNA. TRBV21-1 is classified as a pseudogene. The CDR3 is 13 residues long.

This clonotype rates as medium-sized. The chain carries TRBV5-6 and TRBJ2-5; 8 nucleotides agree with TRBD2. The CDR3 has 14 residues. After removal of 3 bases from V and 5 bases from J, the junction contained 6 bases not matched to a gene. From germline, CDR1 is SGHDT and CDR2 YYEEEE. CDR3 amino acids: CASSYGTSVETQYF. In DNA, the CDR3 is TGTGCCAGCAGCTACGGGACTAGTGTGGAGACCCAGTACTTC.

In its sample, this clonotype is medium-sized (0.01 to 0.1%). J is TRBJ2-7 and V is TRBV20-1; 12 bases align to TRBD1. CDR1 DFQATT and CDR2 SNEGSKA come from the germline V gene (reference sequence). V shed 2 bases, J shed 7 bases, and the junction held 9 bases outside the gene matches. The CDR3 covers 15 residues. CDR3 region: CSARSEGQGAWEQYF. The CDR3 DNA follows: TGCAGTGCTAGATCTGAGGGACAGGGGGCATGGGAGCAGTACTTC.

In this sample, this clonotype is medium-sized. The chain uses TRBV5-1 and TRBJ2-3; TRBD2 aligns across 7 bases. This CDR3 has 16 amino acids. CDR1 SGHRS and CDR2 YFSETQ come from the germline V gene. After removal of 0 bases from V and 5 bases from J, the junction contained 9 bases not matched to a gene. CDR3 protein: CASSLALAPGGDTQYF. DNA of the CDR3: TGCGCCAGCAGCTTGGCACTAGCGCCGGGTGGAGATACGCAGTATTTT.

This clonotype rates as medium-sized. The gene calls are TRBV20-1 and TRBJ2-3, with D perhaps TRBD1 or TRBD2 (5 bases each). V was trimmed by 5 bases and J by 8 bases, leaving 23 bases between them. Germline CDR1 and CDR2: DFQATT and SNEGSKA (reference sequence). CDR3 length: 15 amino acids. The CDR3 here is CSAPGPGASLVTQYF. The CDR3 region has the DNA TGCAGTGCTCCGGGCCCCGGGGCCTCTTTGGTTACGCAGTATTTT.

This clonotype is medium-sized within its sample. The chain has TRBV12-3 or TRBV12-4 and TRBJ2-2, with D possibly matching TRBD1 (6 bases). V was cut by 1 base and J by 7 bases, with 10 bases left in between. The CDR3 sequence is 14 residues long. The DNA for the CDR3 is TGTGCCAGCAGTTTAGGACAGGAGAACGGGGAGCTGTTTTTT. It translates to CASSLGQENGELFF.

By frequency in the sample, this clonotype is medium-sized. The V and J genes are TRBV5-1 and TRBJ1-1; possibly TRBD1 for D (5 bases). Germline CDR1 and CDR2: SGHRS and YFSETQ. The CDR3 length is 15 residues. Trimming removed 0 bases from V and 4 bases from J, with 13 bases in between. The CDR3 here is CASSLASGGGTEAFF. DNA for the CDR3: TGCGCCAGCAGCTTGGCCTCGGGGGGAGGCACTGAAGCTTTCTTT.

This clonotype is labeled as medium-sized (0.01 to 0.1%). This chain joins TRBV18 and TRBJ2-7; 9 bases fit TRBD1. The CDR3 length is 15 residues. Germline CDR1 reads KGHSH; CDR2 reads LQKENI. The trim removed 5 bases at V and 1 base at J, leaving 6 bases unmatched. As DNA, the CDR3 is TGTGCCAGCTCAACAGGGACAGGGTTTTCCTACGAGCAGTACTTC. Protein sequence: CASSTGTGFSYEQYF.

By sample fraction, this clonotype is large. The rearrangement joins TRBV12-3 or TRBV12-4 to TRBJ1-2; D is unclear. Between the trimmed V and J ends, which lost 5 bases and 8 bases, there was a span of 12 bases. The CDR3 length is 12 residues. CDR3 region: CASSTGLGGYTF. Here the CDR3 DNA reads TGTGCCAGCAGTACGGGCCTTGGAGGCTACACCTTC.

In its sample, this clonotype ranks as medium-sized. V and J are TRBV5-1 and TRBJ1-1; no definite D call. Per germline, CDR1 SGHRS and CDR2 YFSETQ. The V end was cut by 1 base, the J end by 2 bases, with 6 bases between. The CDR3 loop spans 13 amino acids. CDR3 sequence (DNA): TGCGCCAGCAGCTTGTGGTCCAACACTGAAGCTTTCTTT. Translating gives CASSLWSNTEAFF.

This clonotype is labeled medium-sized (0.01 to 0.1%). The V and J genes are TRBV5-5 and TRBJ2-1, with 9 bases lining up with TRBD1. V lost 4 bases and J lost 15; bases outside the gene matches: 17. The CDR3 consists of 15 residues. From germline, CDR1 is SGHKS and CDR2 YYEKEE (reference sequence). CDR3 region: CASSHTTGGAGKSFF. DNA of the CDR3: TGTGCCAGCAGCCATACTACAGGGGGCGCGGGGAAGTCGTTCTTC.

This clonotype is labeled as medium-sized. J is TRBJ2-5 and V is TRBV7-2, with 14 bases aligning to TRBD2. V dropped 1 base and J dropped 5; count of bases not matched to a gene: 9. The CDR3 covers 18 residues. Per germline, CDR1 SGHTA and CDR2 FQGNSA. In nucleotides, the CDR3 is TGTGCCAGCAGCTTAGTCCCGACTAGCGGGGGGGCCGATGAGACCCAGTACTTC. Encoded protein: CASSLVPTSGGADETQYF.

In its sample, this clonotype ranks as medium-sized. The chain links TRBV7-7 to TRBJ2-1; possibly TRBD1 for D (5 bases). Germline CDR1 and CDR2: SSHAT and FNYEAQ (reference sequence). The V end was cut by 4 bases, the J end by 9 bases, with 13 bases between. This CDR3 spans 13 amino acids. DNA for the CDR3: TGTGCCAGCAGCTCAAGGTGGGGCCGTGAGCAGTTCTTC. Encoded protein: CASSSRWGREQFF.

By its share, this clonotype is large. The chain combines TRBV2 with TRBJ2-7; possible D gene TRBD1, 5 bases. V was shortened by 0 bases and J by 2 bases, with 5 bases between the two germline ends. The germline V gene encodes CDR1 SNHLY and CDR2 FYNNEI. This CDR3 spans 13 amino acids. CDR3 loop: CASSEAGAYEQYF. CDR3 coding DNA: TGTGCCAGCAGTGAAGCAGGGGCCTACGAGCAGTACTTC.